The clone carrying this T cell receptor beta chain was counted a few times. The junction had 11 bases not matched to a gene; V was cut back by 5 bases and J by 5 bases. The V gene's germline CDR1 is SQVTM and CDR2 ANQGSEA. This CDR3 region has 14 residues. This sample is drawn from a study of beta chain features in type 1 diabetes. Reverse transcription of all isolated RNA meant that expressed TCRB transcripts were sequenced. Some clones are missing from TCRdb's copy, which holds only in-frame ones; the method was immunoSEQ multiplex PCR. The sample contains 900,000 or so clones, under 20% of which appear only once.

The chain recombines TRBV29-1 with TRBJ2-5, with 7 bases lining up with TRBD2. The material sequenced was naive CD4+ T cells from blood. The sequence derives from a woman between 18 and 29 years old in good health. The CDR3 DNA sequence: TGCAGCGTTTACGGGGCGGGAGTGGGGGAGACCCAGTACTTC. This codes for CSVYGAGVGETQYF.